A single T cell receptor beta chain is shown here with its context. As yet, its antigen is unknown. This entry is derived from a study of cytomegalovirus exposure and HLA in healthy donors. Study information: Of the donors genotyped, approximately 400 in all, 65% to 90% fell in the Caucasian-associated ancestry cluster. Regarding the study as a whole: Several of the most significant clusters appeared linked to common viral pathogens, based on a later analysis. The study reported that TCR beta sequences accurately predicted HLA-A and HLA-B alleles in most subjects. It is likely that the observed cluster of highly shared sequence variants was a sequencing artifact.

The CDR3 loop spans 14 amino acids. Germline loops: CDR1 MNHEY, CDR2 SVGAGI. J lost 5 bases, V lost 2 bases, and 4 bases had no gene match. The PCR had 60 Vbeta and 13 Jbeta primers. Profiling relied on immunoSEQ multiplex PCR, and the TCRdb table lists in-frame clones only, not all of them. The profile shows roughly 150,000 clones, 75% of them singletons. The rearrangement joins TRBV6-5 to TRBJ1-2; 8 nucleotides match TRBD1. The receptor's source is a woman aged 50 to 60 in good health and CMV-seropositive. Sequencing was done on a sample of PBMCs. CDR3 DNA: TGTGCCAGCAGTTACGTTAGGACAGGGTATGGCTACACCTTC. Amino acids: CASSYVRTGYGYTF.